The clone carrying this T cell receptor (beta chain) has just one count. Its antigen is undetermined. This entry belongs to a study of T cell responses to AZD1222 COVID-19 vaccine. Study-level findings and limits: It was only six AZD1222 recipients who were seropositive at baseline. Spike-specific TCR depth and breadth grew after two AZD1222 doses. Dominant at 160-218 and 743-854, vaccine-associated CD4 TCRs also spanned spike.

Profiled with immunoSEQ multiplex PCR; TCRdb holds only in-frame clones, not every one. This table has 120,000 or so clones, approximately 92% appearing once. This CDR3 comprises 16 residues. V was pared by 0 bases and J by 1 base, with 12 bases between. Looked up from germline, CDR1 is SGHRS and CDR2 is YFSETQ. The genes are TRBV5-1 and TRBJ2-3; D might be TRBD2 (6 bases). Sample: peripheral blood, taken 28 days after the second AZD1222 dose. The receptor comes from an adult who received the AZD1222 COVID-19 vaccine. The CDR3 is CASSLGSGGGTDTQYF. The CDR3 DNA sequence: TGCGCCAGCAGCTTGGGTTCCGGGGGAGGCACAGATACGCAGTATTTT.